A single sample is the source of the 26 T cell receptor beta chains below, sequenced in a study of blood T cell repertoires in COVID-19. The repertoire was sequenced with immunoSEQ multiplex PCR; TCRdb's copy has only in-frame clones and lacks some. The sample records around 68,000 clones, 70% to 85% being singletons. What was sequenced was peripheral blood. The receptors come from a man aged 80 or over with active COVID-19.

This sequence joins TRBV3-1 (or the pseudogene TRBV3-2) and TRBJ1-1; TRBD1 might be the D (5 bases). The CDR3 sequence is 14 residues long. Germline assignment: CDR1 LGHDT and CDR2 YNNKEL (reference sequence). The germline V and J ends were trimmed by 0 bases and 4 bases, with 9 bases remaining between them. The CDR3 nucleotides read TGTGCCAGCAGCCAAGATGGGGGGGTCACTGAAGCTTTCTTT. Amino acid sequence: CASSQDGGVTEAFF.

This chain joins TRBV18 and TRBJ2-5, with D unclear. CDR1 is KGHSH, CDR2 LQKENI, per germline. V shed 0 bases and J shed 5 bases, with 13 bases lying between them. This CDR3 region has 15 residues. This CDR3 reads CASSPPRPRSETQYF. The CDR3 DNA reads TGTGCCAGCTCACCACCTCGGCCCAGGTCCGAGACCCAGTACTTC.

In regard to this clone: The sample holds other DNA sequences that translate to the same CDR3. The gene calls are TRBV5-6 and TRBJ1-5; D gene unclear. This CDR3 is 14 amino acids long. The germline CDR1 and CDR2 sequences are SGHDT and YYEEEE. V was clipped by 0 bases and J by 1 base, with 5 bases between them. CDR3 region: CASSLGQSNQPQHF. The DNA of the CDR3 is TGTGCCAGCAGCTTGGGCCAGAGCAATCAGCCCCAGCATTTT.

The chain is built from TRBV6-6 and TRBJ1-1; the D gene is possibly TRBD1 (5 bases). The germline CDR1 and CDR2 sequences are MNHNY and SVGAGI (reference sequence). V lost 4 bases and J 0 bases, leaving 6 bases between the germline ends. The CDR3 consists of 13 residues. CDR3 in amino acids: CASSSQVNTEAFF. The CDR3 DNA follows: TGTGCCAGCAGTTCACAGGTGAACACTGAAGCTTTCTTT.

The rearrangement uses TRBV5-1 and TRBJ2-2, with D possibly TRBD1 on 6 matching bases. Germline CDR1 and CDR2: SGHRS and YFSETQ. This CDR3 comprises 15 residues. The V end lost 3 bases, the J end lost 1 base, and 10 bases lay between the germline ends. The CDR3 region is CASSSGQRNTGELFF. The CDR3 DNA is TGCGCCAGCAGCTCCGGACAGAGGAACACCGGGGAGCTGTTTTTT.

This clone was detected once. The V and J genes are TRBV9 and TRBJ1-3, with 10 bases matching TRBD1. The CDR3 covers 18 residues. Germline CDR1 and CDR2: SGDLS and YYNGEE. The J segment lost 8 bases and the V segment lost 0 bases, leaving 14 bases of the junction unmatched. The CDR3 reads CASSVGIRGTGELDTIYF. The CDR3 bases are TGTGCCAGCAGCGTAGGAATTAGAGGGACAGGGGAGTTGGACACCATATATTTT.

The chain uses TRBV28 and TRBJ2-7, with 7 bases lining up with TRBD1. The germline CDR1 and CDR2 sequences are MDHEN and SYDVKM. Trimming removed 7 bases from V and 2 bases from J; junction bases left unmatched: 5. The CDR3 consists of 13 residues. CDR3 in DNA: TGTGCCAGCACCCCGACAGGGCCCTACGAGCAGTACTTC. It yields the protein CASTPTGPYEQYF.

The CDR3 loop reads CASSFRQGAYEQYF. The CDR3 DNA reads TGCGCCAGCAGCTTCAGACAGGGGGCCTACGAGCAGTACTTC. The chain carries TRBV5-1 and TRBJ2-7; 9 bases are a match to TRBD1. The CDR3 is 14 residues long. The junction had 2 bases not matched to a gene; V was cut back by 2 bases and J by 2 bases. Germline loops: CDR1 SGHRS, CDR2 YFSETQ. Using reference TRBV5-1 and TRBJ2-7 for the parts outside the CDR3, the full variable domain is KAGVTQTPRYLIKTRGQQVTLSCSPISGHRSVSWYQQTPGQGLQFLFEYFSETQRNKGNFPGRFSGRQFSNSRSEMNVSTLELGDSALYLCASSFRQGAYEQYFGPGTRLTVT.

This chain links TRBV6-5 with TRBJ1-1, with D perhaps TRBD1 (6 bases). This CDR3 is built from 13 residues. Germline CDR1 reads MNHEY; CDR2 reads SVGAGI. V lost 6 bases and J lost 4, with 12 bases in between. CDR3 bases: TGTGCCAGCAGCAGGGGTAGCATCACTGAAGCTTTCTTT. It translates to CASSRGSITEAFF.

V is TRBV9 and J is TRBJ1-3; TRBD1 matches at 7 bases. V lost 2 bases and J lost 4; bases outside the gene matches: 9. The V gene's germline CDR1 is SGDLS and CDR2 YYNGEE. The CDR3 spans 16 residues. The CDR3 DNA follows: TGTGCCAGCAGCGTGAATCCGGGACAGAGAGGAAACACCATATATTTT. Amino acids: CASSVNPGQRGNTIYF.

The rearrangement links TRBV7-9 to TRBJ1-3; no definite D call. CDR3 length equals 14 residues. Germline values: CDR1 SEHNR, CDR2 FQNEAQ (reference sequence). V was trimmed by 5 bases and J by 0 bases, leaving 8 bases between them. This CDR3 is CASSHSHSGNTIYF. The CDR3 nucleotides are TGTGCCAGCAGCCACAGTCACTCTGGAAACACCATATATTTT.

This chain links TRBV19 with TRBJ2-7; 10 bases match TRBD1. There are 14 residues in the CDR3. The junction had 6 bases not matched to a gene; V was cut back by 8 bases and J by 2 bases. The germline V gene has CDR1 LNHDA and CDR2 SQIVND (reference sequence). CDR3 nucleotide sequence: TGTGCCAGTTCGGACAGGGGGAAGACCTACGAGCAGTACTTC. Encoded protein: CASSDRGKTYEQYF. The full variable domain, rest sourced from reference TRBV19 and TRBJ2-7, is DGGITQSPKYLFRKEGQNVTLSCEQNLNHDAMYWYRQDPGQGLRLIYYSQIVNDFQKGDIAEGYSVSREKKESFPLTVTSAQKNPTAFYLCASSDRGKTYEQYFGPGTRLTVT.

Only one count was recorded for this clone. The chain has TRBV6-5 and TRBJ1-5; 7 bases match TRBD1. V lost 6 bases, J lost 9 bases, and 8 bases stayed unmatched. The CDR3 is 13 amino acids. The germline gives CDR1 MNHEY, CDR2 SVGAGI. CDR3 in DNA: TGTGCCAGCAGGAAGACAGGGCGGTGGCCCCAGCATTTT. Translating it yields CASRKTGRWPQHF.

This sequence joins TRBV5-4 and TRBJ2-1; a possible D gene is TRBD1 (5 bases). Per germline, CDR1 SGHNT and CDR2 YYREEE (reference sequence). The CDR3 loop spans 15 amino acids. V dropped 0 bases and J dropped 1 base, with 8 bases sitting between them. The CDR3 nucleotides read TGTGCCAGCAGCTTGGGGCAGGGATCCTACAATGAGCAGTTCTTC. Residues: CASSLGQGSYNEQFF.

The chain recombines TRBV30 with TRBJ2-7; 10 bases match TRBD2. This CDR3 region has 20 residues. Germline CDR1 and CDR2: GTSNPN and SVGIG (reference sequence). V was pared by 3 bases and J by 3 bases, with 23 bases of the junction left unmatched. DNA for the CDR3: TGTGCCTGGAGGGGCCTCCACACAAATACCGGGACTAGCGCTTACTACGAGCAGTACTTC. It translates to CAWRGLHTNTGTSAYYEQYF.

This chain connects TRBV28 to TRBJ2-5; 9 bases are a match to TRBD2. Trimming removed 5 bases from V and 2 bases from J; junction bases left unmatched: 12. CDR3 length equals 17 residues. CDR1 is MDHEN and CDR2 is SYDVKM in the germline V gene. The CDR3 is CASSGEVREGRQETQYF. The CDR3 DNA follows: TGTGCCAGCAGTGGGGAGGTGCGGGAGGGCCGGCAAGAGACCCAGTACTTC.

The gene calls are TRBV7-8 and TRBJ2-5; no clear D. V was pared by 1 base and J by 5 bases, with 11 bases between. This CDR3 has 14 amino acids. CDR1 and CDR2 (germline): SGHVS, FQNEAQ. CDR3 sequence: CASSLGQAGETQYF. The DNA for the CDR3 is TGTGCCAGCAGCTTAGGCCAGGCTGGGGAGACCCAGTACTTC.

This clone was counted once. V is TRBV6-2 or TRBV6-3 and J is TRBJ2-2; maybe TRBD1 (6 bases). Germline V gene sequence: CDR1 MNHEY, CDR2 SVGEGT. Trimming left V 4 bases short and J 0 bases short, with 12 bases between. The CDR3 is 16 residues long. CDR3 nucleotides: TGTGCCAGCAGTTCGGCAGGGGTCTCGAACACCGGGGAGCTGTTTTTT. Its translation: CASSSAGVSNTGELFF.

The J gene is TRBJ2-5, the V gene TRBV4-3, with D possibly being TRBD1 (7 bases). V was trimmed by 0 bases and J by 2 bases, leaving 10 bases between them. From germline, CDR1 is LGHNA and CDR2 YSLEER. CDR3 length: 15 residues. CDR3 amino acids: CASSQDSGGQETQYF. The CDR3, as DNA: TGCGCCAGCAGCCAAGACTCAGGGGGGCAAGAGACCCAGTACTTC.

The gene calls are TRBV7-2 and TRBJ1-2, with 10 bases identical to TRBD1. V was pared by 4 bases and J by 5 bases, with 7 bases of the junction left unmatched. The CDR3 sequence is 15 residues long. Per the germline V gene, CDR1 is SGHTA and CDR2 is FQGNSA. The CDR3 is CASSSPGTGVYGYTF. DNA of the CDR3: TGTGCCAGCAGCTCCCCCGGGACAGGGGTTTATGGCTACACCTTC.

This clone was counted once. CDR3 DNA sequence: TGTGCCAGCAGCTTACATGAACTAGCGTCGAGCTCCTACAATGAGCAGTTCTTC. Translation gives CASSLHELASSSYNEQFF. This rearrangement joins TRBV7-8 to TRBJ2-1, with TRBD2 matching 7 bases. This CDR3 has 18 amino acids. V was pared by 2 bases and J by 0 bases, with 10 bases of the junction left unmatched. Germline CDR1 reads SGHVS; CDR2 reads FQNEAQ.

The chain carries TRBV18 and TRBJ1-5; TRBD1 matches at 10 bases. Germline V gene lookup returns CDR1 KGHSH and CDR2 LQKENI. The ends lost 2 bases at V and 0 bases at J; junction bases unmatched: 1. The CDR3 is 16 amino acids. CDR3 sequence reads: CASSPGQGDSNQPQHF. CDR3 in DNA: TGTGCCAGCTCACCAGGACAGGGGGATAGCAATCAGCCCCAGCATTTT.

CDR3 residues: CAISESTPGQSYEQYF. The CDR3 coding sequence is TGTGCCATCAGTGAGTCAACTCCGGGACAAAGCTACGAGCAGTACTTC. The J gene is TRBJ2-7, the V gene TRBV10-3; D might be TRBD1 (6 bases). The CDR3 contains 16 residues. V was shortened by 0 bases and J by 3 bases, with 15 bases between the two germline ends. Germline V lookup: CDR1 ENHRY, CDR2 SYGVKD.

This clone was seen more than once but under ten times. CDR3 in amino acids: CASNTGNGNQPQHF. The DNA of the CDR3 is TGTGCCAGCAACACCGGGAACGGCAATCAGCCCCAGCATTTT. V usage is TRBV7-9 and J usage is TRBJ1-5; unclear D gene. The CDR3 has 14 amino acids. The germline V gene has CDR1 SEHNR and CDR2 FQNEAQ (reference sequence). Trimming cost V 7 bases and J 2 bases, with 12 bases left between them.

The chain uses TRBV11-2 and TRBJ1-4; no definite D call. The germline V gene has CDR1 SGHAT and CDR2 FQNNGV. There are 16 residues in the CDR3. Between the trimmed V and J ends, which lost 0 bases and 3 bases, there was a span of 11 bases. The CDR3 here is CASSLDLRAANEKLFF. The CDR3 coding sequence is TGTGCCAGCAGCTTAGACCTCCGAGCGGCTAATGAAAAACTGTTTTTT.

The table lists this clone with a few counts. V and J are TRBV4-3 and TRBJ2-6; tentatively, D is TRBD2 (6 bases). Between the trimmed V and J ends, which lost 0 bases and 0 bases, there was a span of 9 bases. There are 17 residues in the CDR3. Germline CDR1 is LGHNA and CDR2 is YSLEER. CDR3 sequence: CASSQESGSSGANVLTF. As DNA, the CDR3 is TGCGCCAGCAGCCAAGAGAGCGGGTCCTCTGGGGCCAACGTCCTGACTTTC.